The 12 T cell receptor beta chains reported below all come from one sample, sequenced in a study of identical twins. TCRdb fed the 5' RACE reads into MiXCR, producing one record per CDR3 protein. Here the sample spans approximately 700,000 distinct CDR3 sequences, about 18% being singletons. These same records also appear under a second study, on T cells expressing NK-cell markers.

Sequencing input: PBMCs. The receptors come from a woman aged 18-29 years in good health.

J is TRBJ2-1 and V is TRBV2, with 7 bases lining up with TRBD1. CDR1 is SNHLY and CDR2 is FYNNEI in the germline V gene. V lost 3 bases and J lost 8; bases outside the gene matches: 10. CDR3 size: 15 residues. CDR3 coding DNA: TGTGCCAGCAGTGACTTACAGGGGCCATTGGATGAGCAGTTCTTC. Its protein is CASSDLQGPLDEQFF.

The rearrangement links TRBV2 to TRBJ2-1; 7 bases agree with TRBD2. Germline assignment: CDR1 SNHLY and CDR2 FYNNEI. V lost 8 bases to trimming and J lost 3 bases; unmatched junction nucleotides: 13. CDR3 length equals 16 residues. The CDR3 nucleotides are TGTGCCAGCGGAAAGCCCGGGACGGGAGGCTACAATGAGCAGTTCTTC. It yields the protein CASGKPGTGGYNEQFF.

There are a few counts of this clonotype. V gene TRBV12-3 or TRBV12-4 combines with J gene TRBJ1-1, with D hard to call. V lost 3 bases to trimming and J lost 7 bases, with 18 bases between them. The CDR3 contains 15 residues. The CDR3 region is CASSFSLGDLYEAFF. The CDR3 region has the DNA TGTGCCAGCAGTTTTTCACTGGGAGACCTTTATGAAGCTTTCTTT.

This clonotype has only a few counts. V gene TRBV7-9 combines with J gene TRBJ2-1; TRBD2 agrees at 10 bases. V lost 7 bases, J lost 7 bases, and 4 bases stayed unmatched. The CDR3 runs 13 residues. Germline V CDR1 and CDR2: SEHNR, FQNEAQ (reference sequence). The CDR3 coding sequence is TGTGCCAGCACCGAGCGGGAGGGAAATGAGCAGTTCTTC. As protein: CASTEREGNEQFF.

This sequence joins TRBV20-1 and TRBJ2-2, with 10 bases identical to TRBD2. The junction had 6 bases not matched to a gene; V was cut back by 6 bases and J by 2 bases. Germline loops: CDR1 DFQATT, CDR2 SNEGSKA (reference sequence). This CDR3 comprises 15 residues. The CDR3 spells CSARSGGDNTGELFF. CDR3 DNA sequence: TGCAGTGCAAGGAGCGGGGGGGATAACACCGGGGAGCTGTTTTTT.

The V call is TRBV12-3 or TRBV12-4, the J call TRBJ1-2, with D uncertain. The V gene lost 2 bases and the J gene lost 1 base, with 11 bases spanning the gap. The CDR3 runs 15 residues. The CDR3 nucleotides are TGTGCCAGCAGTTTAAACCCACCTTTTAACTATGGCTACACCTTC. Protein product: CASSLNPPFNYGYTF.

This clonotype occurred a few times. The chain employs TRBV5-1 and TRBJ2-3; D is unresolved. Trimming removed 3 bases at V and 2 bases at J, with 10 bases between. The CDR3 consists of 14 residues. The germline V gene has CDR1 SGHRS and CDR2 YFSETQ. The CDR3 nucleotides read TGCGCCAGCAGCTCACGTAACGACACAGATACGCAGTATTTT. It codes for CASSSRNDTDTQYF.

The gene calls are TRBV5-6 and TRBJ2-7; the D gene is possibly TRBD2 (5 bases). The V end lost 2 bases, the J end lost 5 bases, and 8 bases lay between the germline ends. CDR1 SGHDT and CDR2 YYEEEE come from the germline V gene. The CDR3 spans 12 residues. The CDR3, as DNA: TGTGCCAGCAGCTTTGGTAGCGACGAGCAGTACTTC. Protein sequence: CASSFGSDEQYF. Full variable domain (remainder filled in from reference TRBV5-6 and TRBJ2-7): DAGVTQSPTHLIKTRGQQVTLRCSPKSGHDTVSWYQQALGQGPQFIFQYYEEEERQRGNFPDRFSGHQFPNYSSELNVNALLLGDSALYLCASSFGSDEQYFGPGTRLTVT.

CDR3 loop: CASSIGPNYGYTF. The DNA for the CDR3 is TGTGCCAGCAGTATTGGTCCTAACTATGGCTACACCTTC. V is TRBV2 and J is TRBJ1-2, with D uncertain. The CDR3 consists of 13 residues. Trimming pared 5 bases from V and 0 bases from J, leaving 7 bases between. CDR1 and CDR2 (germline): SNHLY, FYNNEI.

This clonotype appeared a few times. V and J are TRBV12-3 or TRBV12-4 and TRBJ1-5; TRBD1 aligns across 7 bases. This CDR3 is built from 20 residues. V dropped 3 bases and J dropped 5; count of bases not matched to a gene: 22. This CDR3 reads CASSLRGGSRGTATDQPQHF. DNA of the CDR3: TGTGCCAGCAGTTTGCGCGGCGGGAGCAGGGGGACCGCGACCGATCAGCCCCAGCATTTT.

This clonotype was detected a few times. This chain joins TRBV15 and TRBJ1-6; D not resolved. CDR3 length equals 13 residues. The V and J ends lost 0 bases and 7 bases respectively, with 4 bases between them. Germline CDR1 reads LNHNV; CDR2 reads YYDKDF (reference sequence). This CDR3 is CATSRDGNSPLHF. CDR3 in DNA: TGTGCCACCAGCAGAGATGGGAATTCACCCCTCCACTTT.

The chain carries TRBV5-1 and TRBJ2-3, with 9 nucleotides matching TRBD2. Unmatched junction bases numbered 7, after V lost 4 bases and J lost 4 bases. The CDR3 is 15 residues long. Germline assignment: CDR1 SGHRS and CDR2 YFSETQ. This CDR3 is CASSPRGGAADTQYF. Here the CDR3 DNA reads TGCGCCAGCAGCCCGCGGGGGGGGGCAGCAGATACGCAGTATTTT.